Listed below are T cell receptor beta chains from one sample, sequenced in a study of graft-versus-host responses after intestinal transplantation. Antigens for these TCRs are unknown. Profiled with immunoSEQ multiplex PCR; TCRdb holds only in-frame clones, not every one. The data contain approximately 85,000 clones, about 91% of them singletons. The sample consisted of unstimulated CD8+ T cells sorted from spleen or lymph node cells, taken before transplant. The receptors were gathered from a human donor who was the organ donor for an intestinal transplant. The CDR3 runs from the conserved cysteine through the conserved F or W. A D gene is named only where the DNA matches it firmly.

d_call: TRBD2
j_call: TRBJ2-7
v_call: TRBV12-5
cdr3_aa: CASGRLPLAGNYEQYF

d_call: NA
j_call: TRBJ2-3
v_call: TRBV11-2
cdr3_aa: CASSEGGTDTQYF

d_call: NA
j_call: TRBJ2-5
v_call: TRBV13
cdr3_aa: CASSSGETQYF

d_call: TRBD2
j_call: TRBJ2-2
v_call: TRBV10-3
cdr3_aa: CAISRMAGGSNTGELFF

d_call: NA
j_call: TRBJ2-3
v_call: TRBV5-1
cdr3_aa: CASSLTGDTQYF

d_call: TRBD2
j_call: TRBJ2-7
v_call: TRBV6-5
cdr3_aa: CASSAPGTSVYEQYF

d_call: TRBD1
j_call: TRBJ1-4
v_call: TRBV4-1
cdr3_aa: CASSQVRTGTNEKLFF

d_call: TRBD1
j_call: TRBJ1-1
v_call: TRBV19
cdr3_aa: CASSIVRTGVAEAFF

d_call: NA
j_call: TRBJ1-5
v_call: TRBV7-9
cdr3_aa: CASGQGESNQPQHF

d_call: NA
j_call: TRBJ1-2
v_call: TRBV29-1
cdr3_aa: CSAEPGDTSYGYTF

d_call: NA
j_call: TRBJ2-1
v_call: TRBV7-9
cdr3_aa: CASSLVDGLGNEQFF

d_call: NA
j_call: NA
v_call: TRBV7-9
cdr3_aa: CATSLGHPYEQYF

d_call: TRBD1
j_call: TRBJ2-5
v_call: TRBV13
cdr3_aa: CASSGQGGRSETQYF

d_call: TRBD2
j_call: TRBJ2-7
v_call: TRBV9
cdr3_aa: CASSVGGLAGTYEQYF

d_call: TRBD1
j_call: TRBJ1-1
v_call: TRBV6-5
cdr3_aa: CASSYDTGGGWTEAFF

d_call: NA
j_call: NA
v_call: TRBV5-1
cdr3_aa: CASSLGGLSSYEQYF

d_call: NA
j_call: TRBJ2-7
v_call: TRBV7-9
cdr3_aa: CASSRDGTWYF

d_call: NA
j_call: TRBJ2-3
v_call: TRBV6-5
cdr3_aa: CASSSTLMDTQYF

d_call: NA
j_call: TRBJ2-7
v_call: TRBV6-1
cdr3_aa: CASSKYEQYF

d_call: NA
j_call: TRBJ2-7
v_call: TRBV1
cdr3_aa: CTSSPGTSGTSYEQYF

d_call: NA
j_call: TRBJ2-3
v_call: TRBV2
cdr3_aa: CASSGWDTQYF

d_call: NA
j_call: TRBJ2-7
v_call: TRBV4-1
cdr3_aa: CASSQDLRRDEQYF

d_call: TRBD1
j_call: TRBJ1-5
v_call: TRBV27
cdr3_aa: CASSLRGQLQPQHF

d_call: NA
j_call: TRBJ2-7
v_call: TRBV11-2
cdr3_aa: CASREAGNYEQYF

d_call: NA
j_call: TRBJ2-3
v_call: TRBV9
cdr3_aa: CASSVGGGIADTQYF

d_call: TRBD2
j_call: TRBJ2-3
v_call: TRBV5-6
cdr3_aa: CASSLAGRTDTQYF

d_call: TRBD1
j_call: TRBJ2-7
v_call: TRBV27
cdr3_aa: CASSLSGQGAYEQYF

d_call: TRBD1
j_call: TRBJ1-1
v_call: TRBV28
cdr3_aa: CASSFGGNGDRGDF

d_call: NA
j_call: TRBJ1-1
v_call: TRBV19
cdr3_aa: CASSIGGTPVPYTEAFF

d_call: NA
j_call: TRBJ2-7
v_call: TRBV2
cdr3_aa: CASRYSYEQYF

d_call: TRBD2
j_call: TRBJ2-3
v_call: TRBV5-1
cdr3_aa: CASSGKLAGYLTDTQYF

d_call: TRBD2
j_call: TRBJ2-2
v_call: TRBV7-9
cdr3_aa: CASSLRTSGKGGELFF

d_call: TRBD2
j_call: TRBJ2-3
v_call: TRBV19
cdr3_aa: CASSNIAGGGSDTQYF

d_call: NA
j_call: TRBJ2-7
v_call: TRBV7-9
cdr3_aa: CASSPMDGSDFYEQYF

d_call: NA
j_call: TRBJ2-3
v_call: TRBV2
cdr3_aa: CASSESGSDTQYF

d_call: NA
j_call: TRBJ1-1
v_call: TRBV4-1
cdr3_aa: CASSQVGDTEAFF

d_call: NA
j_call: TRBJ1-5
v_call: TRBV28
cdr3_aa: CASSLTPGQPQHF

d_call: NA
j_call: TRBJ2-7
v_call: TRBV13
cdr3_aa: CASSLKQGGEADF

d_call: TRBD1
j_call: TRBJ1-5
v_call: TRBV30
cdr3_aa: CAWSVSGTGLQPQHF

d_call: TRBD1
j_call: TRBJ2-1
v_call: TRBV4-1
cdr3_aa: CASSQDPGGAAYNEQFF